This TCR beta chain was documented in a study of T cells in Graves' hyperthyroidism and ophthalmopathy. For the study at large: Peripheral blood draws took place at initial diagnosis, ahead of any treatment.

RNA transcripts yielded amplified TCR beta CDR3 regions. The HTBI set primed first-round TCR CDR3 RT-PCR. TCRdb fed the multiplex PCR reads into MiXCR, producing one record per CDR3 protein. Among roughly 380,000 distinct CDR3 sequences listed, 15% to 20% were seen once. This clonotype appeared many times. Its antigen is unknown. The germline CDR1 and CDR2 sequences are SGHTA and FQGNSA. The length of the CDR3 is 13 residues. Trimming shortened V by 1 base and J by 6 bases, and 7 bases separated the two germline ends. Study outcomes and limitations: A model of 13 V-J features distinguished ophthalmopathy from stable hyperthyroidism.

The chain employs TRBV7-2 and TRBJ2-4, with D possibly being TRBD2 (6 bases). Sequencing used blood. The source of this sequence is a woman aged 40 to 55 with Graves' ophthalmopathy. CDR3 nucleotide sequence: TGTGCCAGCAGCTTAGGGCGGGGAAACATTCAGTACTTC. Encoded protein: CASSLGRGNIQYF.